The T cell receptor (beta chain) described here comes from a study of T cell repertoires and HLA-DP antigens. For the study at large: In vitro CD4+ alloreactivity was against HeLa-presented HLA-DP. Pre-culture CD4+ samples used roughly 1,200 ng DNA versus about 210 ng for CD137+CD4+ sorts.

V shed 5 bases and J shed 4 bases, with 19 bases lying between them. Germline V gene lookup returns CDR1 SGHTA and CDR2 FQGTGA. There are 16 residues in the CDR3. To note about this clone: The antigen is unknown.

TCRdb's table, derived via immunoSEQ multiplex PCR, lists solely in-frame clones and lacks some. The sample holds approximately 100,000 clones, around nine tenths seen once. This clonotype was sampled from a man aged 45-65 years in good health and CMV-seronegative. Sequencing was carried out using CD4+ T cells from PBMCs. The V and J genes are TRBV7-3 and TRBJ2-3, with a possible D match to TRBD2 (6 bases). This chain's CDR3 is CASSPRRGPGADTQYF. Written as DNA, the CDR3 is TGTGCCAGCAGCCCAAGGCGGGGACCTGGGGCAGATACGCAGTATTTT.